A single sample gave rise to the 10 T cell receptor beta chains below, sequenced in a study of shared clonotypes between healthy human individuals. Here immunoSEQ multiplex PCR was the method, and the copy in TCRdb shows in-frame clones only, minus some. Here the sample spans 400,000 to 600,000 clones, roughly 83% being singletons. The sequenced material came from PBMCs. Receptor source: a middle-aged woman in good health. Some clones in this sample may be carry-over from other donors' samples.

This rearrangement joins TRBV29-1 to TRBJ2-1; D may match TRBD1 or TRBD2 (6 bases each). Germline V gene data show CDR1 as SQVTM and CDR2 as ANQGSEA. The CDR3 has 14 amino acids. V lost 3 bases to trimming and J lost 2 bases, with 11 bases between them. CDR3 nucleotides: TGCAGCGTTGAGGGGGCGGGAACCTACAATGAGCAGTTCTTC. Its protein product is CSVEGAGTYNEQFF.

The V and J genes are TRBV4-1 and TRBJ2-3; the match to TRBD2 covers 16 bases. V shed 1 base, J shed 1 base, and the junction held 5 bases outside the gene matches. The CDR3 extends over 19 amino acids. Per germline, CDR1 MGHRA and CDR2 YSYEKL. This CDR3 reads CASSQAGTSGRAGTDTQYF. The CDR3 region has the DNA TGCGCCAGCAGCCAAGCCGGGACTAGCGGGAGGGCGGGCACAGATACGCAGTATTTT.

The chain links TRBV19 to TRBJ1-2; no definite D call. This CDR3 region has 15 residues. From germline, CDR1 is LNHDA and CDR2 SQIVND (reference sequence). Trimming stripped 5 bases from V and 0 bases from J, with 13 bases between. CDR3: CASSEPLTANYGYTF. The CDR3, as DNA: TGTGCCAGTAGTGAACCCCTGACCGCTAACTATGGCTACACCTTC.

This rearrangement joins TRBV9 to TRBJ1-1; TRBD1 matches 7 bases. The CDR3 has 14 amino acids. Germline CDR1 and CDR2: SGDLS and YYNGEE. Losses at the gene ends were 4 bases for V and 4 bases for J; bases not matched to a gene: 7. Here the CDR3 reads CASSPGQGGTEAFF. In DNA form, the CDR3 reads TGTGCCAGCAGCCCCGGTCAGGGGGGCACTGAAGCTTTCTTT. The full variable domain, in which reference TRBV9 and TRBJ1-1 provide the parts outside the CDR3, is DSGVTQTPKHLITATGQRVTLRCSPRSGDLSVYWYQQSLDQGLQFLIQYYNGEERAKGNILERFSAQQFPDLHSELNLSSLELGDSALYFCASSPGQGGTEAFFGQGTRLTVV.

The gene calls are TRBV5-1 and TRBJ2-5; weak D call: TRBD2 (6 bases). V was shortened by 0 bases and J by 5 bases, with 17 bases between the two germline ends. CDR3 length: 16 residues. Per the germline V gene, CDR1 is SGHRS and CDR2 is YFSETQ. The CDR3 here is CASSLDGTPSAETQYF. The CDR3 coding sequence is TGCGCCAGCAGCTTGGACGGGACTCCCTCGGCTGAGACCCAGTACTTC.

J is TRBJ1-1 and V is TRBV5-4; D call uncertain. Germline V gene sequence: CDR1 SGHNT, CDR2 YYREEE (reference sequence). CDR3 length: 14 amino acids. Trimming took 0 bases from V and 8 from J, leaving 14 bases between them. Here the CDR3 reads CASSLERRETEAFF. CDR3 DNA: TGTGCCAGCAGCTTGGAACGCAGAGAGACAGAAGCTTTCTTT.

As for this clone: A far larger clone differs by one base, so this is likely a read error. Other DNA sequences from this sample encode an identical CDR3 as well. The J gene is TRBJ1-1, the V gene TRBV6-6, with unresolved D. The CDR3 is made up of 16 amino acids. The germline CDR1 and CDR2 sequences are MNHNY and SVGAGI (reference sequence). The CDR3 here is CASSYSGGGPNTEAFF. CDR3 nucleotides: TGTGCCAGCAGTTACTCGGGCGGAGGACCGAACACTGAGGCTTTCTTT.

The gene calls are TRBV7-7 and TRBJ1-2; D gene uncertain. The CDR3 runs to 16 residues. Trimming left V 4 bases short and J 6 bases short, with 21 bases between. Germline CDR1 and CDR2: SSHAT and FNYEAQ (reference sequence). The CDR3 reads CASSSRGLEKEDGYTF. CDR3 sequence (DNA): TGTGCCAGCAGCTCCCGAGGGCTCGAAAAAGAAGATGGCTACACCTTC.

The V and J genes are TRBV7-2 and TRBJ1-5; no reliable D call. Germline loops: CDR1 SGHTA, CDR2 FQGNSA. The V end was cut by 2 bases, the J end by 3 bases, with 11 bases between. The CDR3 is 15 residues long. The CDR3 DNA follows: TGTGCCAGCAGCTTACTCCGGACGGCCAATCAGCCCCAGCATTTT. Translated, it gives CASSLLRTANQPQHF.

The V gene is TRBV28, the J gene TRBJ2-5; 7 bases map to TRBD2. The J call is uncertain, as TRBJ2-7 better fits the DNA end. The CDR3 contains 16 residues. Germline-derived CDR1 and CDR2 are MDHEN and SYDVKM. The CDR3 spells CASRSPWGGGTYEQYF. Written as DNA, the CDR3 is TGTGCCAGCAGGAGCCCTTGGGGGGGAGGTACCTACGAGCAGTACTTC.